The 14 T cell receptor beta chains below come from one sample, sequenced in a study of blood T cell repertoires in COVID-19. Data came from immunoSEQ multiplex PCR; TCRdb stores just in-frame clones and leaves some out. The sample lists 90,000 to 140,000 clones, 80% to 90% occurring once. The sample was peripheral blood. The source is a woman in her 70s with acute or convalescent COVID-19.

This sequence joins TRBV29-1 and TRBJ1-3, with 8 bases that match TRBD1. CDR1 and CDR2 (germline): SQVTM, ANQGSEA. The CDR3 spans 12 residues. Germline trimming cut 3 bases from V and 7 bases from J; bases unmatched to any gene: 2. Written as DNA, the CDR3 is TGCAGCGTTGAGGACAGGGTGAACACCATATATTTT. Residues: CSVEDRVNTIYF.

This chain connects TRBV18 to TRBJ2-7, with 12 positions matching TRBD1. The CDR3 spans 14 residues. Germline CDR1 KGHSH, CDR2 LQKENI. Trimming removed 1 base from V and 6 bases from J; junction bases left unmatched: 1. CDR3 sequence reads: CASSPQGQGAEQYF. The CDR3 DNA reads TGTGCCAGCTCACCACAGGGACAGGGGGCCGAGCAGTACTTC. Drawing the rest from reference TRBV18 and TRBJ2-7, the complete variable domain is NAGVMQNPRHLVRRRGQEARLRCSPMKGHSHVYWYRQLPEEGLKFMVYLQKENIIDESGMPKERFSAEFPKEGPSILRIQQVVRGDSAAYFCASSPQGQGAEQYFGPGTRLTVT.

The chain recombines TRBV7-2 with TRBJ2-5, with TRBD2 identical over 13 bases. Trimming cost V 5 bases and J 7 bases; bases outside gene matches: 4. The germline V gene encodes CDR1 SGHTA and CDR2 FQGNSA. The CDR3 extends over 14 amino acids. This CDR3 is CASSLGTSGVTQYF. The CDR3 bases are TGTGCCAGCAGCCTCGGGACTAGCGGGGTGACCCAGTACTTC.

CDR3: CATSEARGSNQPQHF. CDR3 coding DNA: TGTGCCACCAGTGAGGCACGGGGTAGCAATCAGCCCCAGCATTTT. The rearrangement uses TRBV24-1 and TRBJ1-5; D is uncertain. The germline V and J ends were trimmed by 4 bases and 0 bases, with 9 bases remaining between them. The CDR3 extends over 15 amino acids. From germline, CDR1 is KGHDR and CDR2 SFDVKD.

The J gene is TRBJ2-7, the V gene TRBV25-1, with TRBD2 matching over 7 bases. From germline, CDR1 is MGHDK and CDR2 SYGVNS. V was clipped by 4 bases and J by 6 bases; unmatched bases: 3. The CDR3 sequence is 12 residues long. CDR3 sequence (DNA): TGTGCCAGCAGTGGGGGGGGGTTCGAGCAGTACTTC. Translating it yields CASSGGGFEQYF.

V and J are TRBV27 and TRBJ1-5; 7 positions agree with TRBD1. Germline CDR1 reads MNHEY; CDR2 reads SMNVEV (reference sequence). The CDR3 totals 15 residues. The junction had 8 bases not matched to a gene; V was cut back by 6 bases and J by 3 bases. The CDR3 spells CASRGSGGYNQPQHF. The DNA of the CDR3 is TGTGCCAGCAGGGGATCAGGGGGTTACAATCAGCCCCAGCATTTT.

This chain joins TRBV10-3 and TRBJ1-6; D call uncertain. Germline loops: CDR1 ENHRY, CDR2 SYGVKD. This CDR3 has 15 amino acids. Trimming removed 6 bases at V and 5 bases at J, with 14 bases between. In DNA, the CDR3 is TGTGCCATCAGCACGGGATTCCGGGATAATTCACCCCTCCACTTT. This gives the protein CAISTGFRDNSPLHF.

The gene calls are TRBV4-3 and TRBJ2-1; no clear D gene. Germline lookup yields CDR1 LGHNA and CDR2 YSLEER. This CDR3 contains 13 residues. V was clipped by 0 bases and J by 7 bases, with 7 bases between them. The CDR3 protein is CASSQENSNEQFF. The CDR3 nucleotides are TGCGCCAGCAGCCAAGAAAACTCGAATGAGCAGTTCTTC.

The DNA of the CDR3 is TGTGCCAGCAGTTTATCGACAGGGAACTATGGCTACACCTTC. This translates into CASSLSTGNYGYTF. V gene TRBV27 combines with J gene TRBJ1-2; 7 bases agree with TRBD1. V lost 0 bases to trimming and J lost 2 bases; unmatched junction nucleotides: 0. Germline V gene lookup returns CDR1 MNHEY and CDR2 SMNVEV (reference sequence). The CDR3 consists of 14 residues.

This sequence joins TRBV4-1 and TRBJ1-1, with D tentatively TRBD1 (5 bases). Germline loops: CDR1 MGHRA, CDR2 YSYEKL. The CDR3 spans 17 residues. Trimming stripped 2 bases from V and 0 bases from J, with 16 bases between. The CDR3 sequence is CASSQSPWRGLNTEAFF. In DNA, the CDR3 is TGCGCCAGCAGCCAAAGTCCCTGGCGGGGGTTGAACACTGAAGCTTTCTTT.

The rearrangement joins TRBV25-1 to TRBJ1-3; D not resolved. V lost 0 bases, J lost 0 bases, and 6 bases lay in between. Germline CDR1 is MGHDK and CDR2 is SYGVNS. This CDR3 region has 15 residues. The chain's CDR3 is CASSEYRISGNTIYF. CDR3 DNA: TGTGCCAGCAGTGAATACAGGATCTCTGGAAACACCATATATTTT. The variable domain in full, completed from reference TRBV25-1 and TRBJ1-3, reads EADIYQTPRYLVIGTGKKITLECSQTMGHDKMYWYQQDPGMELHLIHYSYGVNSTEKGDLSSESTVSRIRTEHFPLTLESARPSHTSQYLCASSEYRISGNTIYFGEGSWLTVV.

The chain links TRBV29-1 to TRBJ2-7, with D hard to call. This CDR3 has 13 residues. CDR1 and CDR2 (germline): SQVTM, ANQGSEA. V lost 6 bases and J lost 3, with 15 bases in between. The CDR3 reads CSVALTTFYEQYF. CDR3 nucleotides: TGCAGCGTCGCACTGACGACTTTCTACGAGCAGTACTTC.

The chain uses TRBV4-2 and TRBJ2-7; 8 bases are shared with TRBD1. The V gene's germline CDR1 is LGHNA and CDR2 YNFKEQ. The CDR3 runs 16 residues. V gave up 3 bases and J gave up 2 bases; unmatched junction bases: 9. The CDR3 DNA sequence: TGTGCCAGCAGCCAGGCTACAGGGGGTTCGGCCTACGAGCAGTACTTC. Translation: CASSQATGGSAYEQYF.

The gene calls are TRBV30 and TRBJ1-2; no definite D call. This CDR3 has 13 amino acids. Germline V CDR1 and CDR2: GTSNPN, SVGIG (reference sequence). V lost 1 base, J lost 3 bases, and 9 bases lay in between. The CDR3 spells CAWSDADYYGYTF. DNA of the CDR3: TGTGCCTGGAGTGATGCAGACTACTATGGCTACACCTTC.